This entry concerns a single TCR beta chain. This entry is derived from a study of naive and memory T cell subsets. The beta constant-region primer was an equimolar mix of two oligonucleotides covering TRBC1 and TRBC2. The ligated cDNA underwent four PCR rounds using SP2 and nested alpha and beta constant-region primers. TCRdb itself ran the UMI-ligation and nested PCR reads through MiXCR, one entry per CDR3 protein. The data contain 100,000 to 150,000 distinct CDR3 sequences, 30% to 45% of them seen just once; the ten biggest clones take up approximately 0.9%. CDR1 SGHKS and CDR2 YYEKEE come from the germline V gene (reference sequence). CDR3 length: 16 amino acids. Trimming took off 4 bases at V and 3 bases at J, with 20 bases between the two ends.

Sequenced: central memory CD4+ T cells from blood. This receptor was taken from a human donor in good health. The chain couples TRBV5-5 to TRBJ2-7; D unclear. This chain's CDR3 is CASSPPIGLGYYEQYF. CDR3 DNA sequence: TGTGCCAGCAGCCCTCCCATTGGGCTGGGGTACTACGAGCAGTACTTC.